The source of this TCR beta chain is a study of blood T cells in healthy people across ages. Deletions cut 1 base from V and 4 bases from J, with 13 bases between. The CDR3 spans 15 residues. CDR1 is LNHNV and CDR2 is YYDKDF in the germline V gene (reference sequence). It was with a sample-barcoded 5' primer and a J-beta primer mix that a second PCR of roughly 6 to 11 cycles was run. TCRdb analysed the 5' RACE reads with MiXCR anew, one entry per CDR3 protein. Here the sample spans over 1.5 million distinct CDR3 sequences, 49% being singletons. This TCR came from a woman aged 40 to 55 in good health. The sample consisted of blood. The genes are TRBV15 and TRBJ1-1; weak D call: TRBD1 (5 bases). This CDR3 reads CATSRGRERGTEAFF. The CDR3 nucleotides are TGTGCCACCAGCAGAGGCAGGGAAAGGGGCACTGAAGCTTTCTTT.